The T cell receptor (beta chain) described here comes from a study of T cell repertoires in cytomegalovirus infection (dated by TCRdb to the late 2010s). Regarding the research as a whole: Because public TCR beta signatures pointed to carriage of CMV infection together with the matching HLA type, the HLA type of each donor mattered for the analysis. Overall study results and their limits: The ex vivo response was dominated by HLA-C-restricted CMV-specific TCR beta clonotypes, which also provided the single most frequent clonotype in two of eight donors. In both this cohort and an independent cohort of some 350 donors, the cumulative frequency of public TCR beta family members distinguished carriers of CMV infection plus the relevant HLA type.

There are many counts of this clonotype. Its cognate antigen has yet to be identified. Within one base of it there is no much larger clone, and no base qualities were kept. Sequenced using an Illumina HiSeq 1500. The raw public data were reprocessed by TCRdb itself: fastp quality trimming at Q25, MiXCR clonotype calling, in-frame beta chains only. Every CDR3 protein is listed once, alongside the most common genes and DNA of its rows. Across this sample there are hundreds of thousands of distinct CDR3 sequences, with around a sixth seen only once. Approximately 12% of the sample is held by the ten biggest clonotypes. The CDR1 and CDR2 encoded by the germline V gene are SGHTA and FQGNSA. Including the terminal cysteine and phenylalanine, the CDR3 comprises 16 residues. Solely the CDR3 DNA is kept, with 48 bases framed from the first base. V loses 1 base of germline sequence and J loses 2 bases, and the interval between the two ends is 12 bases.

Sequencing was performed on PBMCs. This receptor was identified in a human donor in good health (CMV status not recorded). Some clones in this sample may be carry-over from other donors' samples. This chain is built from TRBV7-2 and TRBJ1-5; 6 matching bases give a weak D call of TRBD1. The CDR3 is CASSLDYRAGNQPQHF. The nucleotide sequence is given as TGTGCCAGCAGCTTAGATTACAGGGCTGGCAATCAGCCCCAGCATTTT.